This entry describes one T cell receptor beta chain. Its matching antigen is unknown. This sample is drawn from a study of OX40 agonist ivuxolimab in advanced cancers. Turning to the study itself: Earlier treatment with anti-PD-1, anti-PD-L1 or anti-CTLA-4 was permitted, and under 50% had received some. Study-level results: Clonal expansion from baseline to week 6 occurred in both CD4+ and CD8+ T cells.

The protocol was immunoSEQ multiplex PCR, while the TCRdb copy is restricted to in-frame clones and leaves out a portion. This sample carries tens of thousands of clones, around 90% of them seen once, and the ten largest clones take 0.45% to 0.55%. The receptor was isolated from an adult with an advanced solid tumor such as melanoma, head and neck, liver or kidney cancer. The sample consisted of CD4+ or CD8+ T cells sorted from blood, taken in a trial of the OX40 agonist ivuxolimab.

CDR3 in DNA: TGTGCCAGCAGCCAAGTCGCGGAGCTTTTAAACACCATATATTTT. It is translated as CASSQVAELLNTIYF. This chain links TRBV4-2 with TRBJ1-3, with unresolved D. In germline, CDR1 is LGHNA, CDR2 YNFKEQ. The CDR3 runs to 15 residues. V dropped 1 base and J dropped 6 bases, with 13 bases sitting between them.